Shown below are 12 T cell receptor beta chains from a single sample sequenced in a study of shared clonotypes between healthy human individuals. The method was immunoSEQ multiplex PCR; TCRdb's version includes in-frame clones alone and lacks a portion of them. Here the sample spans hundreds of thousands of clones, roughly 73% being singletons. The specimen sequenced was memory CD4+ T cells sorted from blood. Subset in this sample: CD45RA-negative fraction. The receptors stem from a woman aged 30 to 39 in good health.

The chain carries TRBV27 and TRBJ2-7; 7 bases match TRBD1. CDR3 length: 15 amino acids. The trim removed 0 bases at V and 5 bases at J, leaving 7 bases unmatched. CDR1 and CDR2 from the germline V gene are MNHEY and SMNVEV (reference sequence). CDR3 coding DNA: TGTGCCAGCAGTTTATCCGGGGACAGACTCGACGAGCAGTACTTC. Translated, it gives CASSLSGDRLDEQYF.

This clone was picked up one time. This sample also contains other DNA sequences that code for the same CDR3. CDR3 DNA: TGTGCCAGCAGTGACCGGGGGGGCCGGACTGAAGCTTTCTTT. It is translated as CASSDRGGRTEAFF. J is TRBJ1-1 and V is TRBV6-1, with TRBD1 as a possible D gene (6 bases). The CDR3 totals 14 residues. Germline CDR1 reads MNHNS; CDR2 reads SASEGT. With 3 bases removed from V and 5 bases from J, the gap between germline ends came to 13 bases.

This sequence joins TRBV25-1 and TRBJ1-2; D not resolved. The CDR3 extends over 14 amino acids. The V gene's germline CDR1 is MGHDK and CDR2 SYGVNS. Trimming took 4 bases from V and 5 from J, leaving 14 bases between them. The chain's CDR3 is CASSGVARRYGYTF. The CDR3 DNA is TGTGCCAGCAGTGGTGTCGCGCGACGGTATGGCTACACCTTC.

This clone was seen a few times. The chain is built from TRBV15 and TRBJ2-7, with TRBD1 matching 7 bases. Trimming took 1 base from V and 6 from J; bases not matched to a gene: 6. The CDR3 extends over 14 amino acids. Germline CDR1 LNHNV, CDR2 YYDKDF (reference sequence). CDR3 sequence reads: CATSRGTGRGEQYF. DNA of the CDR3: TGTGCCACCAGCAGAGGGACAGGCCGCGGCGAGCAGTACTTC.

The V call is TRBV4-2, the J call TRBJ2-1; 11 positions agree with TRBD2. This CDR3 contains 17 residues. From germline, CDR1 is LGHNA and CDR2 YNFKEQ. Germline trimming cut 4 bases from V and 3 bases from J; bases unmatched to any gene: 8. The CDR3 DNA reads TGTGCCAGCAGCCTAACGGGGACTAGCGGTAACTACAATGAGCAGTTCTTC. Amino acids: CASSLTGTSGNYNEQFF.

The chain couples TRBV9 to TRBJ2-3; 13 bases match TRBD2. The germline CDR1 and CDR2 sequences are SGDLS and YYNGEE. Losses at the gene ends were 2 bases for V and 4 bases for J; bases not matched to a gene: 10. There are 18 residues in the CDR3. The CDR3 DNA reads as TGTGCCAGCAGCGTTCGCATAACTAGCGGGAGGGAGGCAGATACGCAGTATTTT. This encodes CASSVRITSGREADTQYF.

The chain uses TRBV18 and TRBJ1-2; D uncertain. The CDR3 has 13 amino acids. CDR1 and CDR2 (germline): KGHSH, LQKENI. V was cut by 2 bases and J by 7 bases, with 11 bases left in between. CDR3 nucleotide sequence: TGTGCCAGCTCACCATCCCCAGGCGGTGGCTACACCTTC. Translating gives CASSPSPGGGYTF.

This rearrangement joins TRBV28 to TRBJ2-6; 7 nucleotides match TRBD1. Losses at the gene ends were 3 bases for V and 3 bases for J; bases not matched to a gene: 5. The CDR3 runs to 16 residues. Looked up from germline, CDR1 is MDHEN and CDR2 is SYDVKM. The CDR3 DNA reads TGTGCCAGCAGTTTCAAGGGGGCGAGTGGGGCCAACGTCCTGACTTTC. It encodes CASSFKGASGANVLTF.

This sequence joins TRBV5-1 and TRBJ2-7, with 11 bases that match TRBD1. J lost 5 bases, V lost 3 bases, and 7 bases had no gene match. Germline V lookup: CDR1 SGHRS, CDR2 YFSETQ. The CDR3 is 15 amino acids. The chain's CDR3 is CASSSRTGGNNEQYF. As DNA, the CDR3 is TGCGCCAGCAGCTCACGGACAGGGGGCAACAACGAGCAGTACTTC.

This rearrangement joins TRBV15 to TRBJ1-5; 9 nucleotides line up with TRBD1. The ends lost 3 bases at V and 4 bases at J; junction bases unmatched: 4. This CDR3 contains 15 residues. From germline, CDR1 is LNHNV and CDR2 YYDKDF (reference sequence). Written as DNA, the CDR3 is TGTGCCACCAGCAGGGGACAGGGCCCGAATCAGCCCCAGCATTTT. The encoded protein is CATSRGQGPNQPQHF.

V usage is TRBV30 and J usage is TRBJ2-2, with 8 bases aligning to TRBD1. The germline V gene encodes CDR1 GTSNPN and CDR2 SVGIG (reference sequence). Unmatched junction bases numbered 6, after V lost 5 bases and J lost 4 bases. The CDR3 runs 14 residues. The CDR3 is CAWQTGVGTGELFF. The CDR3 DNA reads as TGTGCCTGGCAGACAGGGGTTGGCACCGGGGAGCTGTTTTTT.

Ten or more counts support this clone. The CDR3 DNA reads TGTGCCAGCAGCTCAGGACAGGGTTTCGCTGAAGCTTTCTTT. Translated: CASSSGQGFAEAFF. The rearrangement joins TRBV7-3 to TRBJ1-1, with 8 bases that match TRBD1. V shed 4 bases, J shed 6 bases, and the junction held 7 bases outside the gene matches. The germline gives CDR1 SGHTA, CDR2 FQGTGA. The CDR3 contains 14 residues. Filled out from reference TRBV7-3 and TRBJ1-1, the complete variable domain reads GAGVSQTPSNKVTEKGKYVELRCDPISGHTALYWYRQSLGQGPEFLIYFQGTGAADDSGLPNDRFFAVRPEGSVSTLKIQRTERGDSAVYLCASSSGQGFAEAFFGQGTRLTVV.